A single sample is the source of the 27 T cell receptor beta chains below, sequenced in a study of blood T cell repertoires in COVID-19 (dated by TCRdb to the early 2020s). The library was made by the immunoSEQ multiplex PCR assay. Held by TCRdb, this immuneACCESS table contains in-frame sequences only and omits some clones. Under half of the omission traces to an unresolved V gene where checked; the cause of the rest is unknown. Recorded for this sample are around 43,000 clones; roughly nine tenths of them occurred a single time. The ten largest clones capture roughly 6.2% of the sample. Sequencing used peripheral blood. These receptors all come from a human donor in a cohort sampled during active COVID-19.

The rearrangement links TRBV30 to TRBJ2-3; 7 bases are a match to TRBD2. The J segment lost 1 base and the V segment lost 3 bases, leaving 7 bases of the junction unmatched. CDR3 size: 15 residues. The germline V gene has CDR1 GTSNPN and CDR2 SVGIG (reference sequence). Here the CDR3 reads CAWSASAGGTDTQYF. The CDR3 nucleotides are TGTGCCTGGAGCGCTTCGGCGGGGGGCACAGATACGCAGTATTTT.

The chain links TRBV24-1 to TRBJ2-2; possible D gene TRBD2, 7 bases. Germline V lookup: CDR1 KGHDR, CDR2 SFDVKD. The CDR3 sequence is 17 residues long. V dropped 5 bases and J dropped 4 bases, with 19 bases sitting between them. The CDR3 loop reads CATSAPPGGLGTGELFF. The CDR3 region has the DNA TGTGCCACCAGTGCTCCTCCGGGGGGCTTGGGCACCGGGGAGCTGTTTTTT.

In regard to this clone: At one of its ends the junction is not consistent with the germline gene, which may arise from a read error. The chain recombines TRBV6-1 with TRBJ2-7; D uncertain. Per the germline V gene, CDR1 is MNHNS and CDR2 is SASEGT. This CDR3 contains 14 residues. The CDR3 reads CAGSEAIQTYEQYF. Here the CDR3 DNA reads TGTGCCGGCAGTGAAGCGATACAGACCTACGAGCAGTACTTC.

The gene calls are TRBV5-1 and TRBJ1-1, with D hard to call. The CDR3 is made up of 14 amino acids. The germline V and J ends were trimmed by 1 base and 1 base, with 8 bases remaining between them. CDR1 is SGHRS, CDR2 YFSETQ, per germline. The CDR3 protein is CASSLFRGNTEAFF. The CDR3 nucleotides read TGCGCCAGCAGCTTGTTTCGGGGGAACACTGAAGCTTTCTTT.

The chain carries TRBV12-3 or TRBV12-4 and TRBJ2-3; possible D gene TRBD1, 5 bases. V was shortened by 6 bases and J by 8 bases, with 9 bases between the two germline ends. CDR3 length: 11 residues. Here the CDR3 reads CASRGVGTQYF. The DNA of the CDR3 is TGTGCCAGCAGAGGGGTGGGTACGCAGTATTTT.

This chain uses TRBV6-2 or TRBV6-3 with TRBJ2-5, with 10 bases matching TRBD2. The CDR3 extends over 11 amino acids. Germline CDR1 is MNHEY and CDR2 is SVGEGT. J lost 13 bases, V lost 4 bases, and 3 bases had no gene match. CDR3 DNA sequence: TGTGCCAGCAGTTTCGGACTAGCGGCGTACTTC. This gives the protein CASSFGLAAYF.

The chain combines TRBV7-8 with TRBJ2-1, with 7 bases identical to TRBD2. The germline CDR1 and CDR2 sequences are SGHVS and FQNEAQ. V shed 2 bases, J shed 5 bases, and the junction held 3 bases outside the gene matches. The CDR3 has 14 amino acids. The CDR3 sequence: CASSLRDYNNEQFF. CDR3 DNA: TGTGCCAGCAGCTTACGGGACTACAACAATGAGCAGTTCTTC.

Note on this clone: A read error may account for a junction end that differs from germline. The genes are TRBV24-1 and TRBJ1-1, with D hard to call. This CDR3 contains 10 residues. Germline-derived CDR1 and CDR2 are KGHDR and SFDVKD. This CDR3 reads CASRSTEAFF. The CDR3 DNA is TGTGCCTCCAGGAGCACTGAAGCTTTCTTT.

This clone was seen a few times. The chain employs TRBV6-4 and TRBJ1-1; 9 bases match TRBD1. The CDR3 totals 15 residues. The germline CDR1 and CDR2 sequences are MRHNA and SNTAGT. Germline trimming cut 2 bases from V and 3 bases from J; bases unmatched to any gene: 4. The CDR3 bases are TGTGCCAGCAGTGACGTCCGACAGGGGGACACTGAAGCTTTCTTT. Protein: CASSDVRQGDTEAFF.

This chain uses TRBV7-9 with TRBJ1-6; perhaps TRBD1 as D (5 bases). The V and J ends lost 4 bases and 12 bases respectively, with 10 bases between them. The CDR3 runs to 12 residues. Germline values: CDR1 SEHNR, CDR2 FQNEAQ (reference sequence). This CDR3 reads CASSSEGEPLHF. DNA for the CDR3: TGTGCCAGCAGCTCGGAAGGGGAACCCCTCCACTTT.

The J gene is TRBJ2-1, the V gene TRBV5-1; TRBD1 might be the D (6 bases). V gave up 4 bases and J gave up 2 bases, with 16 bases separating them. Germline V CDR1 and CDR2: SGHRS, YFSETQ. The CDR3 covers 16 residues. Here the CDR3 DNA reads TGCGCCAGCAGCCTTCCCGGGACACCCACCTACAATGAGCAGTTCTTC. This codes for CASSLPGTPTYNEQFF.

This chain uses TRBV5-1 with TRBJ2-2; a possible D gene is TRBD1 (5 bases). The germline CDR1 and CDR2 sequences are SGHRS and YFSETQ. V lost 4 bases to trimming and J lost 3 bases, with 10 bases between them. The CDR3 sequence is 14 residues long. The CDR3 sequence is CASSPGHYTGELFF. The CDR3 DNA follows: TGCGCCAGCAGCCCTGGACACTACACCGGGGAGCTGTTTTTT.

The CDR3 loop is CASSAPTGDGYTF. The CDR3 DNA follows: TGTGCCAGCAGCGCACCGACGGGAGATGGCTACACCTTC. The chain uses TRBV11-2 and TRBJ1-2; no firm D call. In germline, CDR1 is SGHAT, CDR2 FQNNGV. This CDR3 is built from 13 residues. The V gene lost 5 bases and the J gene lost 6 bases, with 13 bases spanning the gap.

In this sample, this clone turned up once. The chain couples TRBV18 to TRBJ1-5; 9 nucleotides match TRBD1. Germline-derived CDR1 and CDR2 are KGHSH and LQKENI. Trimming at V came to 5 bases and at J to 6 bases, leaving 5 bases not matched to a gene. The CDR3 is 14 residues long. CDR3: CASSSQGAGQPQHF. DNA for the CDR3: TGTGCCAGCTCATCACAGGGGGCAGGTCAGCCCCAGCATTTT. Together with reference TRBV18 and TRBJ1-5, the CDR3 gives the full variable domain: NAGVMQNPRHLVRRRGQEARLRCSPMKGHSHVYWYRQLPEEGLKFMVYLQKENIIDESGMPKERFSAEFPKEGPSILRIQQVVRGDSAAYFCASSSQGAGQPQHFGDGTRLSIL.

The chain combines TRBV19 with TRBJ2-1; maybe TRBD1 (5 bases). Trimming shortened V by 0 bases and J by 4 bases, and 13 bases separated the two germline ends. This CDR3 is 16 amino acids long. Germline V lookup: CDR1 LNHDA, CDR2 SQIVND (reference sequence). The CDR3 DNA reads as TGTGCCAGTAGTATAGATGTAAGGGGTGGGTACAATGAGCAGTTCTTC. It translates to CASSIDVRGGYNEQFF. The variable domain in full, with the rest retrieved from reference TRBV19 and TRBJ2-1, is DGGITQSPKYLFRKEGQNVTLSCEQNLNHDAMYWYRQDPGQGLRLIYYSQIVNDFQKGDIAEGYSVSREKKESFPLTVTSAQKNPTAFYLCASSIDVRGGYNEQFFGPGTRLTVL.

The rearrangement joins TRBV6-2 or TRBV6-3 to TRBJ1-2, with D perhaps matching TRBD1 (5 bases). The V and J ends lost 0 bases and 8 bases respectively, with 10 bases between them. This CDR3 has 13 residues. Germline V CDR1 and CDR2: MNHEY, SVGEGT. The CDR3 sequence is CASSYSGAEGYTF. The CDR3, as DNA: TGTGCCAGCAGTTACTCAGGGGCAGAAGGCTACACCTTC.

A few counts support this clone. V gene TRBV7-9 combines with J gene TRBJ1-2, with a weak D call TRBD1 (6 bases). Germline V gene data show CDR1 as SEHNR and CDR2 as FQNEAQ (reference sequence). The CDR3 consists of 15 residues. V lost 4 bases and J 4 bases, leaving 16 bases between the germline ends. CDR3 loop: CASSSGQRKSYGYTF. In DNA, the CDR3 is TGTGCCAGCAGCTCAGGACAGCGAAAATCCTATGGCTACACCTTC.

The rearrangement joins TRBV4-2 to TRBJ2-1; TRBD2 aligns across 12 bases. V gave up 2 bases and J gave up 7 bases; unmatched junction bases: 6. This CDR3 region has 16 residues. CDR1 and CDR2 from the germline V gene are LGHNA and YNFKEQ. The CDR3 bases are TGTGCCAGCAGCCAACCTAGCGGGGGGGCCGGTAATGAGCAGTTCTTC. As protein: CASSQPSGGAGNEQFF.

This rearrangement joins TRBV5-1 to TRBJ2-6, with TRBD1 matching 8 bases. The ends lost 1 base at V and 0 bases at J; junction bases unmatched: 6. The CDR3 has 18 residues. Looked up from germline, CDR1 is SGHRS and CDR2 is YFSETQ. The CDR3 bases are TGCGCCAGCAGCTTGTTCGGGACAGGAATCTCTGGGGCCAACGTCCTGACTTTC. Its protein product is CASSLFGTGISGANVLTF.

This clone was picked up a small number of times. The rearrangement uses TRBV5-1 and TRBJ2-7; D gene uncertain. This CDR3 spans 15 amino acids. V was pared by 4 bases and J by 3 bases, with 17 bases between. Germline V gene sequence: CDR1 SGHRS, CDR2 YFSETQ. The CDR3 spells CASSRGFGSNYEQYF. CDR3 sequence (DNA): TGCGCCAGCAGCCGAGGCTTTGGGTCCAACTACGAGCAGTACTTC. Complete variable domain (other parts from reference TRBV5-1 and TRBJ2-7): KAGVTQTPRYLIKTRGQQVTLSCSPISGHRSVSWYQQTPGQGLQFLFEYFSETQRNKGNFPGRFSGRQFSNSRSEMNVSTLELGDSALYLCASSRGFGSNYEQYFGPGTRLTVT.

This clone was recorded only once. The chain has TRBV19 and TRBJ1-5, with a possible D match to TRBD1 (5 bases). The CDR3 spans 15 residues. Germline V lookup: CDR1 LNHDA, CDR2 SQIVND (reference sequence). V was clipped by 7 bases and J by 5 bases, with 18 bases between them. The CDR3 DNA reads TGTGCCAGTACCGACCGCGCCAGGGCGCATCAGCCCCAGCATTTT. This translates into CASTDRARAHQPQHF.

The chain carries TRBV2 and TRBJ1-1, with D possibly being TRBD1 (6 bases). Germline-derived CDR1 and CDR2 are SNHLY and FYNNEI. Trimming stripped 3 bases from V and 13 bases from J, with 12 bases between. The length of the CDR3 is 11 residues. DNA for the CDR3: TGTGCCAGCAGTGACAGGGGAAGGGATTTCTTT. This encodes CASSDRGRDFF.

This chain links TRBV5-4 with TRBJ1-4; maybe TRBD1 (5 bases). V was trimmed by 4 bases and J by 8 bases, leaving 12 bases between them. From germline, CDR1 is SGHNT and CDR2 YYREEE (reference sequence). This CDR3 spans 13 amino acids. For the CDR3, the DNA is TGTGCCAGCAGCAATCCCCCAGGGGAAAAACTGTTTTTT. This translates into CASSNPPGEKLFF.

This rearrangement joins TRBV7-2 to TRBJ2-3; 7 nucleotides align to TRBD2. The CDR3 is 15 amino acids. With 1 base clipped from V and 4 bases from J, the junction kept 5 bases outside the gene matches. Germline V gene lookup returns CDR1 SGHTA and CDR2 FQGNSA. CDR3 in DNA: TGTGCCAGCAGCTTAGACCGGGGGAGGGCAGATACGCAGTATTTT. Protein: CASSLDRGRADTQYF.

The chain links TRBV18 to TRBJ2-3; TRBD2 matches 7 bases. Trimming at V came to 3 bases and at J to 1 base, leaving 4 bases not matched to a gene. Germline V gives CDR1 KGHSH, CDR2 LQKENI. This CDR3 is 15 amino acids long. CDR3 residues: CASSPGLEGTDTQYF. The CDR3 bases are TGTGCCAGCTCACCCGGACTAGAAGGCACAGATACGCAGTATTTT.

The rearrangement joins TRBV30 to TRBJ1-5; D is undetermined. The germline V and J ends were trimmed by 0 bases and 0 bases, with 9 bases remaining between them. Germline V CDR1 and CDR2: GTSNPN, SVGIG (reference sequence). This CDR3 is built from 15 residues. CDR3 protein: CAWSVKRVSNQPQHF. In nucleotides, the CDR3 is TGTGCCTGGAGTGTAAAGAGGGTTAGCAATCAGCCCCAGCATTTT.

The chain recombines TRBV4-2 with TRBJ2-3, with no clear D. CDR3 length: 15 amino acids. V shed 0 bases and J shed 7 bases, with 14 bases lying between them. Germline V gene lookup returns CDR1 LGHNA and CDR2 YNFKEQ. The CDR3 nucleotides read TGTGCCAGCAGCCAAGAATTAACCGCTAAGAATACGCAGTATTTT. Protein sequence: CASSQELTAKNTQYF.